This TCR beta chain came from a study of CXCR3-negative and CXCR3-positive naive CD8 T cells. Study-level points and caveats: The naive subsets expressed comparable surface CD5, and the authors inferred TCR strength from TRB CDR3 properties. Higher TRB CDR3 hydrophobicity marked CXCR3-positive naive cells relative to CXCR3-negative naive cells. Comparison of naive CXCR3-negative and CXCR3-positive cells revealed similar TRBV-TRBJ usage, while memory cells differed.

The study made its TRB cDNA libraries by 5' RACE, adding UMI labels. TCRdb re-analyzed the 5' RACE reads; it lists each CDR3 protein once, without DNA. This table lists approximately 100,000 distinct CDR3 sequences. As to this clonotype: Antigen unknown.

Germline V gene lookup returns CDR1 SNHLY and CDR2 FYNNEI. The length of the CDR3 is 15 residues. Cells that were CD45RO-CCR7+CD27+CD95- constituted naive CD8+ T cells. The material sequenced was naive CXCR3+ CD8+ T cells from blood. Subset denoted: CD45RO-CCR7+CD27+CD95- naive CD8+ T cells expressing CXCR3 (TNR3+). The chain combines TRBV2 with TRBJ2-3; the D call of TRBD2 rests on TCRdb alone, since no DNA is present to check it. The clonotype originates from a human donor in good health. Some clones in this sample may be carry-over from other donors' samples. The CDR3 spells CASSATSGDTDTQYF.